A single sample gave rise to the 19 T cell receptor beta chains below, sequenced in a study of T cell changes during pregnancy in multiple sclerosis. Profiled with immunoSEQ multiplex PCR; TCRdb holds only in-frame clones, not every one. The repertoire consists of roughly 99,000 clones, with approximately 90% occurring once and the leading ten covering more than 0.65%. Sequencing was performed on peripheral blood, taken in the third trimester of pregnancy. Receptors originate from a female donor in good health, enrolled as a control in a pregnancy study.

The rearrangement uses TRBV27 and TRBJ2-5, with no clear D. Germline V gene sequence: CDR1 MNHEY, CDR2 SMNVEV (reference sequence). CDR3 length equals 11 residues. V gave up 5 bases and J gave up 5 bases, with 6 bases separating them. Written as DNA, the CDR3 is TGTGCCAGCAGTCCTCAGGAGACCCAGTACTTC. This codes for CASSPQETQYF.

The chain recombines TRBV5-6 with TRBJ1-1; 11 bases agree with TRBD1. The V gene end was trimmed by 4 bases and the J gene end by 7 bases; junction bases not matched to a gene: 9. The germline V gene has CDR1 SGHDT and CDR2 YYEEEE. The CDR3 is 15 amino acids. As DNA, the CDR3 is TGTGCCAGCAGCCTACCGGACAGGGGGCAGTTTGAAGCTTTCTTT. Its translation: CASSLPDRGQFEAFF.

This chain connects TRBV7-6 to TRBJ1-1; 10 nucleotides align to TRBD1. V lost 8 bases, J lost 0 bases, and 0 bases stayed unmatched. The CDR3 has 13 amino acids. CDR1 is SGHVS and CDR2 is FNYEAQ in the germline V gene. DNA of the CDR3: TGTGCCAGCGGACAGGGGGTGAACACTGAAGCTTTCTTT. Amino acids: CASGQGVNTEAFF.

The J gene is TRBJ2-3, the V gene TRBV6-4; 9 bases line up with TRBD2. The CDR3 covers 15 residues. Germline CDR1 is MRHNA and CDR2 is SNTAGT. J was trimmed by 4 bases and V by 0 bases; bases with no gene match: 2. In DNA, the CDR3 is TGTGCCAGCAGTGACTCGCGGGGGGGAGCAGATACGCAGTATTTT. The encoded protein is CASSDSRGGADTQYF.

The chain links TRBV5-6 to TRBJ1-6; no clear D. V was clipped by 4 bases and J by 9 bases, with 17 bases between them. This CDR3 has 15 residues. Germline-derived CDR1 and CDR2 are SGHDT and YYEEEE. The CDR3 spells CASSPAVRSTSPLHF. CDR3 DNA sequence: TGTGCCAGCAGCCCAGCGGTAAGATCGACTTCACCCCTCCACTTT.

V is TRBV6-6 and J is TRBJ2-7; possibly TRBD1 for D (5 bases). V dropped 2 bases and J dropped 3 bases, with 11 bases sitting between them. This CDR3 is built from 14 residues. Germline V gene sequence: CDR1 MNHNY, CDR2 SVGAGI (reference sequence). The CDR3 protein is CASSYQWGLYEQYF. CDR3 nucleotide sequence: TGTGCCAGCAGTTACCAGTGGGGCCTCTACGAGCAGTACTTC.

The chain uses TRBV6-4 and TRBJ1-5; D is perhaps TRBD1 (5 bases). CDR3 size: 19 residues. V was clipped by 11 bases and J by 0 bases, with 29 bases between them. Germline CDR1 reads MRHNA; CDR2 reads SNTAGT. The CDR3 DNA reads as TGTGCCTTCTCCTCAGCGGGGCTGGAGGGATCCTTTAGCAATCAGCCCCAGCATTTT. Protein product: CAFSSAGLEGSFSNQPQHF.

This chain links TRBV30 with TRBJ1-2; D gene uncertain. Per germline, CDR1 GTSNPN and CDR2 SVGIG (reference sequence). V was trimmed by 4 bases and J by 0 bases, leaving 12 bases between them. The CDR3 is 14 residues long. The CDR3 loop reads CAWNNEGPNYGYTF. The CDR3 DNA reads as TGTGCCTGGAATAACGAGGGTCCTAACTATGGCTACACCTTC.

The CDR3, as DNA: TGTGCCAGCAGCTTTAGGGACACTACCTACGAGCAGTACTTC. Encoded protein: CASSFRDTTYEQYF. The genes are TRBV11-2 and TRBJ2-7; tentative D call: TRBD1 (6 bases). CDR3 size: 14 residues. V was clipped by 3 bases and J by 2 bases, with 11 bases between them. Germline CDR1 SGHAT, CDR2 FQNNGV.

The V call is TRBV9, the J call TRBJ2-2; unclear D gene. CDR1 and CDR2 (germline): SGDLS, YYNGEE. CDR3 length: 12 amino acids. Trimming removed 3 bases from V and 3 bases from J, with 3 bases in between. CDR3 amino acids: CASSAYTGELFF. The CDR3 bases are TGTGCCAGCAGCGCTTACACCGGGGAGCTGTTTTTT.

The chain combines TRBV5-6 with TRBJ1-6, with D possibly TRBD1 on 6 matching bases. Germline loops: CDR1 SGHDT, CDR2 YYEEEE. The V gene lost 7 bases and the J gene lost 7 bases, with 12 bases spanning the gap. There are 13 residues in the CDR3. The CDR3 loop is CASQGRPNSPLHF. In nucleotides, the CDR3 is TGTGCCAGCCAGGGGCGTCCGAATTCACCCCTCCACTTT.

This chain connects TRBV4-1 to TRBJ2-7; D gene ambiguous. The CDR3 length is 13 residues. CDR1 and CDR2 (germline): MGHRA, YSYEKL. Trimming took 3 bases from V and 4 from J, leaving 10 bases between them. CDR3 DNA: TGCGCCAGCAGCCACGCGATACTGTACGAGCAGTACTTC. It translates to CASSHAILYEQYF.

This chain links TRBV28 with TRBJ2-5; D possibly corresponds to TRBD2 (5 bases). This CDR3 spans 15 amino acids. CDR1 is MDHEN, CDR2 SYDVKM, per germline. Trimming removed 8 bases at V and 4 bases at J, with 20 bases between. The CDR3 nucleotides are TGTGCCAGCTTAAGGAGGACCGGGATCTCAGAGACCCAGTACTTC. Protein sequence: CASLRRTGISETQYF.

The chain combines TRBV12-2 with TRBJ1-5. TRBV12-2 is termed a pseudogene. CDR3 length equals 16 residues. The CDR3 here is CASRLAGTHSNQPQHF. CDR3 DNA sequence: TGTGCAAGTCGCTTAGCTGGGACTCATAGCAATCAGCCCCAGCATTTT.

The V gene is TRBV10-3, the J gene TRBJ1-2, with TRBD1 matching 7 bases. Trimming took 3 bases from V and 4 from J; bases not matched to a gene: 8. The CDR3 runs 15 residues. Per the germline V gene, CDR1 is ENHRY and CDR2 is SYGVKD. CDR3: CAISDDREFFYGYTF. The CDR3 bases are TGTGCCATCAGTGATGACAGGGAGTTTTTCTATGGCTACACCTTC.

V usage is TRBV30 and J usage is TRBJ1-1, with D perhaps TRBD1 (6 bases). The CDR3 is 12 amino acids. The V end lost 2 bases, the J end lost 6 bases, and 10 bases lay between the germline ends. In germline, CDR1 is GTSNPN, CDR2 SVGIG (reference sequence). Here the CDR3 DNA reads TGTGCCTGGAGTTTCTGGGGGCCTGAAGCTTTCTTT. Its translation is CAWSFWGPEAFF.

This chain uses TRBV19 with TRBJ1-2; 10 nucleotides match TRBD1. Germline V gene sequence: CDR1 LNHDA, CDR2 SQIVND (reference sequence). V shed 11 bases, J shed 5 bases, and the junction held 14 bases outside the gene matches. The CDR3 totals 15 residues. Here the CDR3 reads CAASPGTGVGYGYTF. CDR3 nucleotides: TGTGCCGCCAGTCCCGGGACAGGGGTTGGGTATGGCTACACCTTC.

The genes are TRBV25-1 and TRBJ2-2; D unclear. This CDR3 comprises 16 residues. The V gene's germline CDR1 is MGHDK and CDR2 SYGVNS. Trimming left V 3 bases short and J 1 base short, with 12 bases between. The CDR3: CASSEAVAQNTGELFF. CDR3 in DNA: TGTGCCAGCAGTGAGGCAGTAGCCCAGAACACCGGGGAGCTGTTTTTT.

The chain combines TRBV18 with TRBJ2-5; D not certain. Trimming removed 4 bases at V and 3 bases at J, with 9 bases between. This CDR3 has 13 amino acids. Germline loops: CDR1 KGHSH, CDR2 LQKENI. CDR3 nucleotides: TGTGCCAGCTCACTATCCCCAGAAGAGACCCAGTACTTC. The encoded protein is CASSLSPEETQYF.